This T cell receptor (beta chain) was captured by sequencing in a study of cytomegalovirus exposure and HLA in healthy donors. Study-level points and caveats: The tendency of first-cohort TCR clusters to co-occur in the roughly 130 validation repertoires emerged from a later analysis. Among TCR beta chains, those listed as cytomegalovirus-associated numbered some 160. It was reportedly the case that the classifier diagnosed cytomegalovirus status with high specificity and sensitivity.

TCRdb's table, derived via immunoSEQ multiplex PCR, lists solely in-frame clones and lacks some. The table has about 120,000 clones, about 87% seen once. Germline lookup yields CDR1 LNHDA and CDR2 SQIVND (reference sequence). The CDR3 loop spans 12 amino acids. V was trimmed by 4 bases and J by 1 base, leaving 4 bases between them. To note about this clone: The antigen is unknown.

The rearrangement links TRBV19 to TRBJ1-1, with D unclear. The TCR originated in a man younger than 30 in good health and CMV-seronegative. Sequences were obtained from PBMCs. In DNA form, the CDR3 reads TGTGCCAGTAGTAACGGGAACACTGAAGCTTTCTTT. Translating gives CASSNGNTEAFF.